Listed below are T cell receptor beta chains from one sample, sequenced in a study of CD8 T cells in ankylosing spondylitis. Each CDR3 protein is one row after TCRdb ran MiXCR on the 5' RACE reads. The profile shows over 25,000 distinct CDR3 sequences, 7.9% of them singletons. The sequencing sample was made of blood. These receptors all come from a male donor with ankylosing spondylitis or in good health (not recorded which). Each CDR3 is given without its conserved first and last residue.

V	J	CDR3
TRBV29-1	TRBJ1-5	SETGRDRGHGEPQH
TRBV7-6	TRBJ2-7	ASSLALREGEQY
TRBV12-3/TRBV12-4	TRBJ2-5	ASSFDLAGQETQY
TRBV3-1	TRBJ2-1	ASSQPLRLVSSYNEQF
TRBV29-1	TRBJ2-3	SVGIGAGVTDTQY
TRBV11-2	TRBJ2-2	ASSLKSGDGELF
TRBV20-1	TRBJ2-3	SAPGTSGGANLDTQY
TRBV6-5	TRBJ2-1	ASSPPGRTYNEQF
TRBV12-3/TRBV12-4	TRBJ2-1	ASSLTGLSYNEQF
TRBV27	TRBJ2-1	ASSRTRQNNEQF
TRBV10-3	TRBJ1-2	AISDGQVAGYT
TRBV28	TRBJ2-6	ASSLGFSGANVLT
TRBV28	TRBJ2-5	ASSFQSRGPQETQY
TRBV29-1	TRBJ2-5	SVEGRVMETQY
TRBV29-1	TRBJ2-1	SGLGSSYNEQF